This T cell receptor beta chain was retrieved from a study of T-cell reconstitution after alpha-beta-depleted transplantation in children. Broader study findings: Counts and diversity of T cells one year after transplant came mostly from newly produced T cells. As was reported, about two months after transplant, alpha-beta T cells came from several hundred expanded graft clones.

Germline V CDR1 and CDR2: LNHDA, SQIVND (reference sequence). This CDR3 comprises 13 residues. Trimming removed 0 bases from V and 6 bases from J, with 6 bases in between. This clonotype was seen only a few times. The antigen is not known. The TCRbeta library incorporated unique molecular identifiers. A single record per CDR3 protein comes from TCRdb applying MiXCR to the PCR reads. The sample holds under 25,000 distinct CDR3 sequences; approximately 13% are singletons and the top ten take about a third. This chain links TRBV19 with TRBJ2-1; TRBD2 is a possible D gene (5 bases). The clonotype originates from a female patient aged 2-15 years who had a stem cell transplant for congenital amegakaryocytic thrombocytopenia, so the T cells may come from the graft donor. The specimen was PBMCs, mostly from graft donor cells, collected 60 days after TCRalphabeta/CD19-depleted stem cell transplant. The DNA of the CDR3 is TGTGCCAGTAGTATAGAGGCGGGCAATGAGCAGTTCTTC. This encodes CASSIEAGNEQFF.